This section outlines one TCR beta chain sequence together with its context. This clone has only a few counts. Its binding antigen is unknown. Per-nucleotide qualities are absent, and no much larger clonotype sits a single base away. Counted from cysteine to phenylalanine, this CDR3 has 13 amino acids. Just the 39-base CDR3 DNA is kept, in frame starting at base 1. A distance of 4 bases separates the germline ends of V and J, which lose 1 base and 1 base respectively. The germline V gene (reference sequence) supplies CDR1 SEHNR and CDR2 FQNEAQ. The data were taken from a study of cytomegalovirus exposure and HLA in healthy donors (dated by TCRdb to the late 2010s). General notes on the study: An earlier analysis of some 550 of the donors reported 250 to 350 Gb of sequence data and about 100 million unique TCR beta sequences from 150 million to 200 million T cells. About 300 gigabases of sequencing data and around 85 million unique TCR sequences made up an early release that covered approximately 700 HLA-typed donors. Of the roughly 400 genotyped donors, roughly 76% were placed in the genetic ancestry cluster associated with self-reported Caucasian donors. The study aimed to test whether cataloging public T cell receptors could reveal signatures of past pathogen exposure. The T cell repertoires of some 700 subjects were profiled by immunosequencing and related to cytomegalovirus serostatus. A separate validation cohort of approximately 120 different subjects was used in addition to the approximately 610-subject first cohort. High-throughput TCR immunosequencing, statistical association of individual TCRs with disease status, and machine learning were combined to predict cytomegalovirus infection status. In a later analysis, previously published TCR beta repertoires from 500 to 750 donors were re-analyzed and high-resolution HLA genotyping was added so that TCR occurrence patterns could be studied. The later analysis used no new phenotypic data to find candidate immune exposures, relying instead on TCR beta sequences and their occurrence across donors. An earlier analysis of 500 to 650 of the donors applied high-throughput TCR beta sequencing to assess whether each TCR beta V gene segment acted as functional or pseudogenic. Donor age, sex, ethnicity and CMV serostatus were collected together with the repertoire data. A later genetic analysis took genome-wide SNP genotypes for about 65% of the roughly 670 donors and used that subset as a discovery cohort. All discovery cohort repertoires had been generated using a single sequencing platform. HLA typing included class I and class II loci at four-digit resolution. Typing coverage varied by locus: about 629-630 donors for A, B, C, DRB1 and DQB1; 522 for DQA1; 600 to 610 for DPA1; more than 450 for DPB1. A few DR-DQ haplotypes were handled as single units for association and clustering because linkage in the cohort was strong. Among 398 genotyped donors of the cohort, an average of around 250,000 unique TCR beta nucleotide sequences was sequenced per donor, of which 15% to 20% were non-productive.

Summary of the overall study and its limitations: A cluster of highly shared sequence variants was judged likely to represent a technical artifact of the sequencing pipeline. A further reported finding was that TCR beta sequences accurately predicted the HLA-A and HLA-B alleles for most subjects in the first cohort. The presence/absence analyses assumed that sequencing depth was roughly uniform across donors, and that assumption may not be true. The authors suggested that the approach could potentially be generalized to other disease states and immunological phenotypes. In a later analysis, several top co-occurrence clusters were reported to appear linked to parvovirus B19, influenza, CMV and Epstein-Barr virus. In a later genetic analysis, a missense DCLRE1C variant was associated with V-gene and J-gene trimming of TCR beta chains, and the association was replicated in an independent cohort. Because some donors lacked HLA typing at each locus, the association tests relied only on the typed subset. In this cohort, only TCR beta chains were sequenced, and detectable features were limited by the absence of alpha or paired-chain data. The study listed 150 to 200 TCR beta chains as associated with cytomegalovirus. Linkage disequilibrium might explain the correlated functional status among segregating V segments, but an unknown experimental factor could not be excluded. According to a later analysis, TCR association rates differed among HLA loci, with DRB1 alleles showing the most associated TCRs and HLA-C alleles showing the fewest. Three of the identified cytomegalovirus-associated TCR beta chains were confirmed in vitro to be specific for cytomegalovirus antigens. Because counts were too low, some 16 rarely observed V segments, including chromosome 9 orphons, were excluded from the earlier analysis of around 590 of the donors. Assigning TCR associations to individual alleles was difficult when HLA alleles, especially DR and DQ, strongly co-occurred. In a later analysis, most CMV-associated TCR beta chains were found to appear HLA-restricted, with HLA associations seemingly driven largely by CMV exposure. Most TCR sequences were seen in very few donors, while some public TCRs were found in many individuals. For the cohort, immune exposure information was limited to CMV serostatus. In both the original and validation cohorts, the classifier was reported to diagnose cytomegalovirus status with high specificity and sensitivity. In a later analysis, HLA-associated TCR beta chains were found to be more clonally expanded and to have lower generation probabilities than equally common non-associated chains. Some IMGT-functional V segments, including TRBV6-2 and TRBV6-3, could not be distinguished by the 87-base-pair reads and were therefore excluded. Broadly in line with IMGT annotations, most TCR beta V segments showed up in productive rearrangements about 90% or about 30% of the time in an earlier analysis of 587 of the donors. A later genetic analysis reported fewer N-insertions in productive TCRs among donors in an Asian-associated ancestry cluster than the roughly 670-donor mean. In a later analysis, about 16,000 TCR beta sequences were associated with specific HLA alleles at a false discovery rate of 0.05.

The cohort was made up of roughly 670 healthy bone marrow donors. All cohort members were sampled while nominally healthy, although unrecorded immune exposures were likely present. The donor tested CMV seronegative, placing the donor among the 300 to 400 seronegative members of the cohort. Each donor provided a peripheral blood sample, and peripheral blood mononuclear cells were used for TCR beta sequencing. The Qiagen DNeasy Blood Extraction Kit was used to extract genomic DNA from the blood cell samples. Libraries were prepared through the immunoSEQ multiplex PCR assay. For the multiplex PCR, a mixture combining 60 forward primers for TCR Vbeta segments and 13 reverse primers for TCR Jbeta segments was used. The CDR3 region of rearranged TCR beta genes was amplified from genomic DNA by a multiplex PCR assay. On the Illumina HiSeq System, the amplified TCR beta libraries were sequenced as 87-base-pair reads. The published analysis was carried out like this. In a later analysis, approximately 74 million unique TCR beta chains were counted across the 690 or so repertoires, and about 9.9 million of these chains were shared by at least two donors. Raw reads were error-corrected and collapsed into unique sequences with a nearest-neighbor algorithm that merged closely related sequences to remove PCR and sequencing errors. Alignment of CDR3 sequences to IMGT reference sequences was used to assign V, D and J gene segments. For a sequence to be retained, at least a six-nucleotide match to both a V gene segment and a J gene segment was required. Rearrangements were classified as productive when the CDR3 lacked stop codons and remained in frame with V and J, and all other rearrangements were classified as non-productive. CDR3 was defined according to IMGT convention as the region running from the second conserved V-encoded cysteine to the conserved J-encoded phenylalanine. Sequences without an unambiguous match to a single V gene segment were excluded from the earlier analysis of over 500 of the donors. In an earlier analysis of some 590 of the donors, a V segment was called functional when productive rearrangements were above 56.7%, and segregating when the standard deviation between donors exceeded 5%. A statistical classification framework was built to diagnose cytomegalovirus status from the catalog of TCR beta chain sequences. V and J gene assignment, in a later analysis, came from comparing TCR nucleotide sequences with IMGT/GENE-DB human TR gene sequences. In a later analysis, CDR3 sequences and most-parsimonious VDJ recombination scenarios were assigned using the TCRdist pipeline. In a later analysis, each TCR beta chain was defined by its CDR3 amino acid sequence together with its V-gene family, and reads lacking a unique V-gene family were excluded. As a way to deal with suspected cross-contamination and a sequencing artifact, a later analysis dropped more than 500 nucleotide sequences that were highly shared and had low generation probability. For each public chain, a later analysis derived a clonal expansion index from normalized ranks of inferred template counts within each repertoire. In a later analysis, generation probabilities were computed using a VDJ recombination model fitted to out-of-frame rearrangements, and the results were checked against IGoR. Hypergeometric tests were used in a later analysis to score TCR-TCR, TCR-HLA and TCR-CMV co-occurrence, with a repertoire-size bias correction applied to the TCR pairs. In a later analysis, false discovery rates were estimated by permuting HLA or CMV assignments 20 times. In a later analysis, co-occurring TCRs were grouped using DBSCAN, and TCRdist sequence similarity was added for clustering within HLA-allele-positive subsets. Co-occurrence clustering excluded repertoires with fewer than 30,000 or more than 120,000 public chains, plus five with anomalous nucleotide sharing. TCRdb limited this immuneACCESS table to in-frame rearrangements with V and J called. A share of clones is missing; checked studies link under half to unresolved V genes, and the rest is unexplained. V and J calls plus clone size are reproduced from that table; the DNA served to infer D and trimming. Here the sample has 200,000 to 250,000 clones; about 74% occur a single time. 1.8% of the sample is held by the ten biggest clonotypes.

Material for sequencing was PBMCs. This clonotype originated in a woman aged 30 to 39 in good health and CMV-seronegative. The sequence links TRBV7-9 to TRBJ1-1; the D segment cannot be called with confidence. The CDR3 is CASSLGENTEAFF. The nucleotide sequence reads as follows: TGTGCCAGCAGCTTAGGCGAGAACACTGAAGCTTTCTTT.